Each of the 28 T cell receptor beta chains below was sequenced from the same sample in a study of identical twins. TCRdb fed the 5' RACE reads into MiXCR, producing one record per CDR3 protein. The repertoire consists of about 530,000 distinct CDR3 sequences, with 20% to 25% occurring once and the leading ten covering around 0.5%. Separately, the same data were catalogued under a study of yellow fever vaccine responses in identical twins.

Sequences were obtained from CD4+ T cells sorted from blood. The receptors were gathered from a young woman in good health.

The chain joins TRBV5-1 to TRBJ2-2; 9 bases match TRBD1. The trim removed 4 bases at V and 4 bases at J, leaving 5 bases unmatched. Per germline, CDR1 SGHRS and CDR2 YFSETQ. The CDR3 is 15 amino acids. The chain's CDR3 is CASSPVTGGTGELFF. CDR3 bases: TGCGCCAGCAGCCCCGTGACAGGGGGCACCGGGGAGCTGTTTTTT.

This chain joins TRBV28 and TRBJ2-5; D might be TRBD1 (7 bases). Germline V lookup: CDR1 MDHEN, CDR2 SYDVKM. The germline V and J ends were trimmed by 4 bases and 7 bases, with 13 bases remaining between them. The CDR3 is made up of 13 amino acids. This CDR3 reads CASSSGGPGTQYF. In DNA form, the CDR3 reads TGTGCCAGCAGTTCAGGGGGGCCCGGGACCCAGTACTTC.

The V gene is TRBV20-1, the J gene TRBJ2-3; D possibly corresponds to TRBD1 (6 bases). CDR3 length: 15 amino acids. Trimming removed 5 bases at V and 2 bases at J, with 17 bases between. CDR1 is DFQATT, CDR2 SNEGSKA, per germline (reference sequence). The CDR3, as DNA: TGCAGTGCTGAGTGGGGGCTAAGGATCACAGATACGCAGTATTTT. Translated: CSAEWGLRITDTQYF.

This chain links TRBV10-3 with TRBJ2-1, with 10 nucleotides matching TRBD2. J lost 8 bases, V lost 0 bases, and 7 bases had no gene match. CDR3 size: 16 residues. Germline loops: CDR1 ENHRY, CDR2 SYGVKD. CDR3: CAISESGLAGVDEQFF. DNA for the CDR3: TGTGCCATCAGTGAGTCGGGTCTAGCGGGAGTCGATGAGCAGTTCTTC.

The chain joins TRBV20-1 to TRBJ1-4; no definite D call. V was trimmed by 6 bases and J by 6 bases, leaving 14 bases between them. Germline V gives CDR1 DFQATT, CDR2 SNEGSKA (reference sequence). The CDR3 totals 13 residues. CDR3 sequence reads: CSAGEPRDEKLFF. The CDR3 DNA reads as TGCAGTGCCGGGGAACCCAGAGATGAAAAACTGTTTTTT.

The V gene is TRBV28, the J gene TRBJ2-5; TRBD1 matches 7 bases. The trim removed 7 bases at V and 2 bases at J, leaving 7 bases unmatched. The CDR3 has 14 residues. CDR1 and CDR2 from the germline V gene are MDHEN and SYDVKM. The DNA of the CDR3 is TGTGCCAGCATTTCATCCAGGGGGCAAGAGACCCAGTACTTC. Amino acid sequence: CASISSRGQETQYF.

CDR3 sequence (DNA): TGTGCCAGCAGGTCCGGGACCCCCTACGAGCAGTACTTC. This encodes CASRSGTPYEQYF. The V call is TRBV28, the J call TRBJ2-7, with D perhaps assigned TRBD1 or TRBD2 (5 bases each). In germline, CDR1 is MDHEN, CDR2 SYDVKM. V dropped 6 bases and J dropped 2 bases, with 11 bases sitting between them. This CDR3 has 13 residues.

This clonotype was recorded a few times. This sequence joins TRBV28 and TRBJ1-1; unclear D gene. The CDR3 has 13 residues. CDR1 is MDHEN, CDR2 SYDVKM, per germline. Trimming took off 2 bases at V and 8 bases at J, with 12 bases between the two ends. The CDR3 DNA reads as TGTGCCAGCAGTTTACGGAGCATCATAGAAGCTTTCTTT. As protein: CASSLRSIIEAFF.

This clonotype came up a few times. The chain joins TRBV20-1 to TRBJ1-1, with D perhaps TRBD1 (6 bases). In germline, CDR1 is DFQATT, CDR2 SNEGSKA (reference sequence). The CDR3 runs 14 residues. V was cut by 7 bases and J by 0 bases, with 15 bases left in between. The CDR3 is CSGPGQLMNTEAFF. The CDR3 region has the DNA TGCAGTGGACCGGGACAACTCATGAACACTGAAGCTTTCTTT.

The CDR3 region has the DNA TGTGCCAGCAGCGCCGTGGGGGCAGGGTCTAAGCTAGCCAAAAACATTCAGTACTTC. This translates into CASSAVGAGSKLAKNIQYF. The chain recombines TRBV27 with TRBJ2-4; weak D call: TRBD1 (6 bases). Germline V CDR1 and CDR2: MNHEY, SMNVEV (reference sequence). This CDR3 comprises 19 residues. V was trimmed by 6 bases and J by 0 bases, leaving 24 bases between them.

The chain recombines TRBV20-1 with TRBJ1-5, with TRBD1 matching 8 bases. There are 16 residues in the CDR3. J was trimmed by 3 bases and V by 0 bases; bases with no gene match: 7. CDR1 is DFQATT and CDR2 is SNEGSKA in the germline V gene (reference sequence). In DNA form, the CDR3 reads TGCAGTGCTAGAGACTCCCAGGGACAGGACAATCAGCCCCAGCATTTT. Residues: CSARDSQGQDNQPQHF.

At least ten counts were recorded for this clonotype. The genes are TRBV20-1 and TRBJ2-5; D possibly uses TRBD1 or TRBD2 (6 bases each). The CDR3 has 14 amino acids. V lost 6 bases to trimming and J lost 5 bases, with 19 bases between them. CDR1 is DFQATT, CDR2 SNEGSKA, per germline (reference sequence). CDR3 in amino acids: CSARDGGPRETQYF. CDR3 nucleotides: TGCAGTGCCAGGGACGGGGGCCCTCGGGAGACCCAGTACTTC.

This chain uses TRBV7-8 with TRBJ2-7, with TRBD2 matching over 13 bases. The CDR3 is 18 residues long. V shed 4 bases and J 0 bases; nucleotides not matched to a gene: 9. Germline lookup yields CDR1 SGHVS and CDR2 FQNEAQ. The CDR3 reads CASSSGLAGSASSYEQYF. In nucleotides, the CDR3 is TGTGCCAGCAGCTCGGGACTAGCGGGATCTGCTAGCTCCTACGAGCAGTACTTC.

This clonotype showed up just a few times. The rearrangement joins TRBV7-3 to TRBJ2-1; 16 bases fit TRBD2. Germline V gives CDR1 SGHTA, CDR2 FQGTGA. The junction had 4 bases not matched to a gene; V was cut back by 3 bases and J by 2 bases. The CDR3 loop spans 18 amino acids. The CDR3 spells CASSFGTSGRAPYNEQFF. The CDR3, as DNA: TGTGCCAGCAGCTTTGGGACTAGCGGGAGGGCACCCTACAATGAGCAGTTCTTC.

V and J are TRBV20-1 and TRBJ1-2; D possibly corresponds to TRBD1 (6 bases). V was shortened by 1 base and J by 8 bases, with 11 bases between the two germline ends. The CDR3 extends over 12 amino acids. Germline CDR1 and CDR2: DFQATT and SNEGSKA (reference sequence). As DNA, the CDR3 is TGCAGTGCTAGAGGGATGGGGGGCGGCTACACCTTC. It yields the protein CSARGMGGGYTF.

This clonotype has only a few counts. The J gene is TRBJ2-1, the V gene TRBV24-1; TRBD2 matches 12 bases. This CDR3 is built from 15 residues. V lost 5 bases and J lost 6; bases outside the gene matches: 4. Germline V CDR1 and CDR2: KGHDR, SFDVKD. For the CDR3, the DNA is TGTGCCACCAGTGTGACTAGCGGGGGATTCAATGAGCAGTTCTTC. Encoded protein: CATSVTSGGFNEQFF.

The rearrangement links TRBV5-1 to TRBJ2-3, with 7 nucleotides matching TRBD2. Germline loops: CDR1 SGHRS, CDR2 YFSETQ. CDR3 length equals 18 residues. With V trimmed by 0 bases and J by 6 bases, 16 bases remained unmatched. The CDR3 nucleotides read TGCGCCAGCAGCTTGGCCCCTATAGCGGGCCGAGTTATGGATACGCAGTATTTT. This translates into CASSLAPIAGRVMDTQYF.

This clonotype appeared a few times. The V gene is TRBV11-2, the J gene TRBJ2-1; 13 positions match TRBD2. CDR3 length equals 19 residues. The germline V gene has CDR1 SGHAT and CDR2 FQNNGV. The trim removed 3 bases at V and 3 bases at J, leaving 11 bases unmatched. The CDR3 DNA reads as TGTGCCAGCAGCTTGAGGTCGACTAGCGGGGGGAAGAGCTACAATGAGCAGTTCTTC. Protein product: CASSLRSTSGGKSYNEQFF.

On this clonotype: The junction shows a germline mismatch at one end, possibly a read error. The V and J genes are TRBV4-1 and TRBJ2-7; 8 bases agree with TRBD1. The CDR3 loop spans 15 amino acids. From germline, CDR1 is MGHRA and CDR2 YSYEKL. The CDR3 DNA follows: TGCGCCAGCAGCTACAGGGGGAGAGACTCCAACGAGCAGTACTTC. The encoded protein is CASSYRGRDSNEQYF.

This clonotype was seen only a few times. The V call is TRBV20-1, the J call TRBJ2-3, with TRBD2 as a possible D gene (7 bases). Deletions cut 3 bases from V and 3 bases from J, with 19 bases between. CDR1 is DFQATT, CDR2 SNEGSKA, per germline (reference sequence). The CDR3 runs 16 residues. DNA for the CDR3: TGCAGTGCTAGTCGGGGGGCAGGCGTAGGAACAGATACGCAGTATTTT. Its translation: CSASRGAGVGTDTQYF.

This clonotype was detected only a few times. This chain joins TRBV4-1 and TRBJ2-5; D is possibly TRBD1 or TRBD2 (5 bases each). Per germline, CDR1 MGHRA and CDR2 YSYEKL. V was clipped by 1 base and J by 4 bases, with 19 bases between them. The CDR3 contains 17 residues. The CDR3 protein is CASSQGLPFLGPETQYF. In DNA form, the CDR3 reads TGCGCCAGCAGCCAAGGATTGCCTTTCTTGGGACCAGAGACCCAGTACTTC.

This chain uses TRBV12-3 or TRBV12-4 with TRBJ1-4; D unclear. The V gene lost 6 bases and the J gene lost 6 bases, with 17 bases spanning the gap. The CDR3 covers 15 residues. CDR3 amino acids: CASSTKPYADEKLFF. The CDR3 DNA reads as TGTGCCAGCAGCACGAAACCGTACGCTGATGAAAAACTGTTTTTT.

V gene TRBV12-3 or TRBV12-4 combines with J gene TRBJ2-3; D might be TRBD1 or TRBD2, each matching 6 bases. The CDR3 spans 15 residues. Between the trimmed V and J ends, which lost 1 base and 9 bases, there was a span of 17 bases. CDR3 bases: TGTGCCAGCAGTTTAGAGAACCGGGGGCGCGAGACGCAGTATTTT. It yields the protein CASSLENRGRETQYF.

CDR3 in amino acids: CASRRQGANTGELFF. For the CDR3, the DNA is TGCGCCAGCCGAAGACAGGGGGCAAACACCGGGGAGCTGTTTTTT. V usage is TRBV5-1 and J usage is TRBJ2-2; TRBD1 agrees at 10 bases. Looked up from germline, CDR1 is SGHRS and CDR2 is YFSETQ. The CDR3 has 15 residues. Trimming cost V 7 bases and J 2 bases; bases outside gene matches: 5.

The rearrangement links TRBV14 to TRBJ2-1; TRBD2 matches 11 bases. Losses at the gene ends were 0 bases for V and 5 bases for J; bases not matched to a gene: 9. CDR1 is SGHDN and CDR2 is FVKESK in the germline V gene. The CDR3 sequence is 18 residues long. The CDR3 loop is CASSQELAKTSGNNEQFF. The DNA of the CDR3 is TGTGCCAGCAGCCAAGAGTTAGCCAAGACTAGCGGGAACAATGAGCAGTTCTTC.

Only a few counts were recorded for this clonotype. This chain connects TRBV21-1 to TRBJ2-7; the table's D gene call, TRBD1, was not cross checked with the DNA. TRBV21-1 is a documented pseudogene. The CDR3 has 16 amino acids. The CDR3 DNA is TGTGCCAGCAGCAAATTAAACCCGGGACAGGCTTACGAGCAGTACGTC. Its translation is CASSKLNPGQAYEQYV.

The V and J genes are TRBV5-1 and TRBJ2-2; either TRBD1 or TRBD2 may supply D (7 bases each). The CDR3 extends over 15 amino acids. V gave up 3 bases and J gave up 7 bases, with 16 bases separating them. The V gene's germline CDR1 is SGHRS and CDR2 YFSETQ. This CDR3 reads CASSWGGQPIGELFF. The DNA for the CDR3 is TGCGCCAGCAGCTGGGGGGGACAGCCGATCGGGGAGCTGTTTTTT.

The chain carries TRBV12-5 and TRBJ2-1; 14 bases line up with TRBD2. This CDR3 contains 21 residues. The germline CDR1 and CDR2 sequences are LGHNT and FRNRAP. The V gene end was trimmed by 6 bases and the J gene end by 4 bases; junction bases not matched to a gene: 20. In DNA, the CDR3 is TGTGCTAGTGGATCAGTCACCGGGACTAGCGGGAGTAATTTGTGGTACAATGAGCAGTTCTTC. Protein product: CASGSVTGTSGSNLWYNEQFF.